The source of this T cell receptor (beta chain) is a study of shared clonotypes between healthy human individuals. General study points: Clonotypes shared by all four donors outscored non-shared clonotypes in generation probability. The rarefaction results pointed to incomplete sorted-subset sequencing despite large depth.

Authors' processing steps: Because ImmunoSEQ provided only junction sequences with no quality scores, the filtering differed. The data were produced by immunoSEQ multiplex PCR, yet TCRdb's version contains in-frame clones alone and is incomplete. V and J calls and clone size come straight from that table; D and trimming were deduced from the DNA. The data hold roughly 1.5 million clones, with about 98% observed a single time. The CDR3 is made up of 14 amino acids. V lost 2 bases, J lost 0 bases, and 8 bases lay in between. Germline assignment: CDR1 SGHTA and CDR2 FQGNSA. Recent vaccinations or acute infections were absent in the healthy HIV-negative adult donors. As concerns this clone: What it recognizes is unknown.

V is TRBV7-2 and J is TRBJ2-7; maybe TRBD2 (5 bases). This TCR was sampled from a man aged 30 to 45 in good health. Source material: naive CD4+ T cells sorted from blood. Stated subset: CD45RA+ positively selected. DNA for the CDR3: TGTGCCAGCAGCTTACTAGCAAACTCCTACGAGCAGTACTTC. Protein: CASSLLANSYEQYF.